The 5 T cell receptor beta chains below were found in one sample sequenced in a study of T cells in Graves' hyperthyroidism and ophthalmopathy. TCR beta CDR3 regions were amplified from RNA. First-round RT-PCR with HTBI primers amplified the TCR CDR3 region. Each CDR3 protein gets one entry after TCRdb re-called the multiplex PCR reads with MiXCR. Among 300,000 to 450,000 distinct CDR3 sequences listed, around a sixth were seen once. The sequencing input was blood. All receptors derive from a woman between 18 and 29 years old with Graves' hyperthyroidism that later progressed to Graves' ophthalmopathy.

This clonotype was seen a few times. The chain recombines TRBV27 with TRBJ1-5; D is possibly TRBD1 (5 bases). The CDR3 runs to 14 residues. Deletions cut 5 bases from V and 3 bases from J, with 11 bases between. Looked up from germline, CDR1 is MNHEY and CDR2 is SMNVEV (reference sequence). CDR3 in amino acids: CASSPGTDNQPQHF. The DNA of the CDR3 is TGTGCCAGCAGTCCAGGGACCGACAATCAGCCCCAGCATTTT.

The sample holds many counts of this clonotype. The genes are TRBV5-5 and TRBJ2-1; 9 bases line up with TRBD1. The CDR3 contains 17 residues. J lost 8 bases, V lost 1 base, and 13 bases had no gene match. Germline V gives CDR1 SGHKS, CDR2 YYEKEE (reference sequence). For the CDR3, the DNA is TGTGCCAGCAGCTTGAGGGCCCGGGGGACAGGGTTCGATGAGCAGTTCTTC. Its translation is CASSLRARGTGFDEQFF.

This clonotype has a handful of counts. The rearrangement joins TRBV30 to TRBJ1-2; D is undetermined. V was cut by 1 base and J by 5 bases, with 8 bases left in between. Germline CDR1 and CDR2: GTSNPN and SVGIG (reference sequence). The CDR3 covers 12 residues. CDR3 in amino acids: CAWSGPWYGYTF. CDR3 DNA sequence: TGTGCCTGGAGTGGACCGTGGTATGGCTACACCTTC.

This clonotype was recorded only once. The chain combines TRBV7-2 with TRBJ2-7, with 8 bases aligning to TRBD2. V trimming: 5 bases; J trimming: 6 bases; junction bases outside the gene matches: 6. This CDR3 comprises 13 residues. Germline lookup yields CDR1 SGHTA and CDR2 FQGNSA. In DNA, the CDR3 is TGTGCCAGCAGCCCGGGACTAGGATCCGAGCAGTACTTC. Translation: CASSPGLGSEQYF.

Of note for this clonotype: It may be a read error: a sequence one base away is much more abundant. The rearrangement links TRBV19 to TRBJ2-7; 8 bases fit TRBD2. The J segment lost 4 bases and the V segment lost 5 bases, leaving 10 bases of the junction unmatched. The CDR3 contains 15 residues. CDR1 LNHDA and CDR2 SQIVND come from the germline V gene (reference sequence). The CDR3 DNA sequence: TGTGCCAGTAGTTTAGCAGGACTAGCTACGTACGAGCAGTACTTC. It translates to CASSLAGLATYEQYF.